The 9 T cell receptor beta chains presented below share a single source sample, sequenced in a study of blood T cell repertoires in COVID-19. Assay used: immunoSEQ multiplex PCR; TCRdb lists only in-frame clones, some missing. The table lists roughly 320,000 clones, around 84% of them singletons, with 3.5% to 5% in the top ten. Source material: PBMCs or T cells enriched from blood (not recorded which). The receptors were gathered from a man between 25 and 39 years old who had recovered from COVID-19.

The CDR3 sequence is CASSRSRTGANTGELFF. CDR3 bases: TGCGCCAGCAGCCGCTCAAGGACAGGGGCGAACACCGGGGAGCTGTTTTTT. The chain joins TRBV4-1 to TRBJ2-2, with 9 nucleotides matching TRBD1. The germline CDR1 and CDR2 sequences are MGHRA and YSYEKL. The V gene end was trimmed by 4 bases and the J gene end by 0 bases; junction bases not matched to a gene: 6. This CDR3 spans 17 amino acids.

This clone was found once. The genes are TRBV6-5 and TRBJ1-2, with a possible D match to TRBD1 (5 bases). The CDR3 totals 15 residues. V was cut by 5 bases and J by 2 bases, with 15 bases left in between. Germline lookup yields CDR1 MNHEY and CDR2 SVGAGI. The CDR3 DNA is TGTGCCAGCAGTCCTGCCGGGGGTCCAAACTATGGCTACACCTTC. As protein: CASSPAGGPNYGYTF.

V is TRBV18 and J is TRBJ2-3; a possible D gene is TRBD2 (6 bases). Germline V gives CDR1 KGHSH, CDR2 LQKENI. CDR3 size: 14 residues. Deletions cut 9 bases from V and 6 bases from J, with 19 bases between. The DNA of the CDR3 is TGTGCCAGTTCCCGAGCGGCCAGCGGGGATACGCAGTATTTT. Translated: CASSRAASGDTQYF.

This clone was found a few times. The chain employs TRBV5-1 and TRBJ1-3, with 10 bases matching TRBD1. With 1 base clipped from V and 4 bases from J, the junction kept 11 bases outside the gene matches. Germline V gives CDR1 SGHRS, CDR2 YFSETQ. The CDR3 runs 18 residues. The CDR3 reads CASSLTPHGTGVGNTIYF. In nucleotides, the CDR3 is TGCGCCAGCAGCTTGACCCCGCACGGGACAGGGGTCGGAAACACCATATATTTT.

This clone occurred many times. The chain uses TRBV18 and TRBJ2-7; 12 nucleotides align to TRBD2. The CDR3 contains 15 residues. Trimming at V came to 3 bases and at J to 0 bases, leaving 0 bases not matched to a gene. Looked up from germline, CDR1 is KGHSH and CDR2 is LQKENI. CDR3: CASSPTSGGSYEQYF. CDR3 nucleotide sequence: TGTGCCAGCTCACCGACTAGCGGGGGCTCCTACGAGCAGTACTTC.

This clone was detected only a few times. The chain couples TRBV10-3 to TRBJ1-3, with TRBD1 as a possible D gene (6 bases). Germline values: CDR1 ENHRY, CDR2 SYGVKD. The CDR3 runs 15 residues. Trimming took off 8 bases at V and 0 bases at J, with 14 bases between the two ends. The CDR3 is CAIRGGASSGNTIYF. CDR3 sequence (DNA): TGTGCCATCCGGGGGGGGGCATCCTCTGGAAACACCATATATTTT.

This clone was observed a handful of times. The chain employs TRBV5-1 and TRBJ2-5; D is perhaps TRBD2 (7 bases). Between the trimmed V and J ends, which lost 4 bases and 1 base, there was a span of 11 bases. Germline CDR1 reads SGHRS; CDR2 reads YFSETQ. This CDR3 is 14 amino acids long. CDR3 residues: CASSEGGGQETQYF. CDR3 bases: TGCGCCAGCAGCGAGGGAGGGGGCCAAGAGACCCAGTACTTC. The full variable domain, its missing parts supplied by reference TRBV5-1 and TRBJ2-5, is KAGVTQTPRYLIKTRGQQVTLSCSPISGHRSVSWYQQTPGQGLQFLFEYFSETQRNKGNFPGRFSGRQFSNSRSEMNVSTLELGDSALYLCASSEGGGQETQYFGPGTRLLVL.

V usage is TRBV15 and J usage is TRBJ2-1; TRBD1 matches at 10 bases. The CDR3 covers 16 residues. The germline V gene encodes CDR1 LNHNV and CDR2 YYDKDF (reference sequence). The junction had 1 base not matched to a gene; V was cut back by 1 base and J by 1 base. The CDR3 loop reads CATSRVDRGSYNEQFF. In nucleotides, the CDR3 is TGTGCCACCAGCAGAGTGGACAGGGGGTCCTACAATGAGCAGTTCTTC.

V and J are TRBV6-4 and TRBJ1-3, with D hard to call. CDR1 and CDR2 (germline): MRHNA, SNTAGT. Between the trimmed V and J ends, which lost 7 bases and 3 bases, there was a span of 16 bases. This CDR3 has 15 amino acids. The CDR3 region is CASTNLEGLGNTIYF. The CDR3 nucleotides are TGTGCCAGCACTAACCTTGAGGGTCTTGGAAACACCATATATTTT.